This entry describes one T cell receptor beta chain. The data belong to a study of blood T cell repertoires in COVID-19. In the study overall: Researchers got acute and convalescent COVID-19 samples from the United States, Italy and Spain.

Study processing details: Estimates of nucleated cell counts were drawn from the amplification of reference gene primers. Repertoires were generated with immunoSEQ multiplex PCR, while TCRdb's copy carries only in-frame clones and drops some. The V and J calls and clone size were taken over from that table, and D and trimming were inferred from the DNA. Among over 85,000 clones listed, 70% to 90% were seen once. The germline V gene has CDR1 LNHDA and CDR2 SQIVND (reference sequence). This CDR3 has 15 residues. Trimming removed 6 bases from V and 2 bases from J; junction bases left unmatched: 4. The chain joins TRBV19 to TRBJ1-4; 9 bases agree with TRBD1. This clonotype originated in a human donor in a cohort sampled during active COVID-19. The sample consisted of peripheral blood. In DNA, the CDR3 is TGTGCCAGTAGCTCACAGGGGGCGACTAATGAAAAACTGTTTTTT. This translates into CASSSQGATNEKLFF.